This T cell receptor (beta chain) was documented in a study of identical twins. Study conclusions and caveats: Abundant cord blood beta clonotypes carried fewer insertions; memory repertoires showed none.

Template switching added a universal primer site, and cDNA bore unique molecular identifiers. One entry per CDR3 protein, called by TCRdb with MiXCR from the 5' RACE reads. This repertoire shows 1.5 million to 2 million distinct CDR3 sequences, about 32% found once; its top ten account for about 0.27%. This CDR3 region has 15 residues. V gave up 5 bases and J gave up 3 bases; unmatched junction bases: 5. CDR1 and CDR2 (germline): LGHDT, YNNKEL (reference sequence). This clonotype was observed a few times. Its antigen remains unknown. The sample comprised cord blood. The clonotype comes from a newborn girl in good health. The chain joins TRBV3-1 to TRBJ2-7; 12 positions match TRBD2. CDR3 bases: TGTGCCAGCAGCTATACTAGCGGGGGGTTCTACGAGCAGTACTTC. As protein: CASSYTSGGFYEQYF.